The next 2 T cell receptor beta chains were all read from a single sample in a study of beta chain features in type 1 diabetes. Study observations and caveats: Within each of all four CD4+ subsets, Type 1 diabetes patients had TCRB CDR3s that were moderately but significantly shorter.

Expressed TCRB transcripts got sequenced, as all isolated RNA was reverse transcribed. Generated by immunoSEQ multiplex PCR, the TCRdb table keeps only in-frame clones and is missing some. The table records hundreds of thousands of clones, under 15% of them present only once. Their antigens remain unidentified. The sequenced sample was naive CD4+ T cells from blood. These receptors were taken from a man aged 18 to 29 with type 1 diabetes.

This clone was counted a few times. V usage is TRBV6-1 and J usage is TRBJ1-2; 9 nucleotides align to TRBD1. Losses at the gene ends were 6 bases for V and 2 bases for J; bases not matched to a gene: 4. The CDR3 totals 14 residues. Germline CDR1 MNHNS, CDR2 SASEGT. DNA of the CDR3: TGTGCCAGCAGCGAGGACAGGGGCAACTATGGCTACACCTTC. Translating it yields CASSEDRGNYGYTF.

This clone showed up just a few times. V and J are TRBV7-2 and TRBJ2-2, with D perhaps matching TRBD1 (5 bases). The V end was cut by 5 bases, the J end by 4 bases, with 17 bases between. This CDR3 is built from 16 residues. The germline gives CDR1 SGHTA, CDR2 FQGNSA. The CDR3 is CASSQTGASVTGELFF. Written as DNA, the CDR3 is TGTGCCAGCAGCCAAACTGGGGCTTCGGTCACCGGGGAGCTGTTTTTT. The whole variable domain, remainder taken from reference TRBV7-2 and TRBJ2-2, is GAGVSQSPSNKVTEKGKDVELRCDPISGHTALYWYRQSLGQGLEFLIYFQGNSAPDKSGLPSDRFSAERTGGSVSTLTIQRTQQEDSAVYLCASSQTGASVTGELFFGEGSRLTVL.